The T cell receptor (beta chain) under discussion was sequenced for a study of CD8+CD57+ T cells in acquired aplastic anemia. At the level of the study: Mean DNA quantity obtained from sorted CD4+ and CD8+ cells was about 3.5 ug.

Genomic DNA constituted the template upon which TCR beta VDJ and CDR3 profiling was performed. TCRdb re-derived calls from the reads in MiXCR, one entry per CDR3 protein. The sample has roughly 160,000 distinct CDR3 sequences, 70% to 75% seen once. CDR3 length: 17 amino acids. The J segment lost 5 bases and the V segment lost 6 bases, leaving 16 bases of the junction unmatched. Germline V gene data show CDR1 as MRHNA and CDR2 as SNTAGT. This clonotype was detected ten times or more. Its antigen is undetermined. Patients chosen for sequencing had shown CD8+CD57+ cell expansion by flow cytometry. There were no patients without severe acquired aplastic anemia. General observations from the study: Overlapping CD8+ CDR3 repertoires of patients and controls contained under 35 shared sequences.

The clonotype comes from a human donor with aplastic anemia. The chain combines TRBV6-4 with TRBJ2-7, with 10 bases matching TRBD1. The specimen sequenced was sorted CD4+, CD8+, or CD8+CD57+ T cells (not recorded which) from PBMCs. The CDR3 reads CASSPTPPGQGRNEQYF. In DNA form, the CDR3 reads TGTGCCAGCAGCCCAACACCACCGGGACAGGGGCGGAACGAGCAGTACTTC.